Described below is a single T cell receptor beta chain sequence and its context. Its antigen remains unidentified. The sample is drawn from a study of monozygotic twins with inflammatory bowel disease (dated by TCRdb to the late 2010s). A note on the overall study: The full study comprised some 30 monozygotic twin pairs: nine German pairs (four IBD-concordant, five IBD-discordant) and 19 IBD-discordant Danish pairs. The search for disease-associated traits relied mainly on comparing, within discordant pairs, IBD patients with their genetically identical healthy co-twins. Each individual had, on average, about 151 000 unique TCRalpha sequences and 181 000 unique TCRbeta sequences available for analysis.

What the authors observed across the whole study: The results gave no support for a single strong signal or clonotype linked to IBD. Different T cell subtypes could not be distinguished in the analysis. Compared with healthy twins, IBD patients shared fewer clonotypes with other individuals, and the difference was most pronounced in patients with signs of disease activity. Repertoire similarity did not differ between concordant and discordant twins, which could be due to limited statistical power. Because patients were on differing immunosuppressive treatments, the repertoires may have picked up extra background noise and inter-individual variability. Measured by the inverse Simpson index, TCRbeta repertoire diversity was lower in IBD patients than in their healthy co-twins.

Library construction relied on 5' RACE. Preparation of each TCR library used about 3,200 ng of total RNA. For each sample, cDNA synthesis with SMARTScribe reverse transcriptase was split into eight separate reactions. During cDNA synthesis, unique molecular identifiers containing a 6-nucleotide sample barcode were introduced by template switching. TCRalpha and TCRbeta cDNA was amplified by two nested PCRs of around 16 and 10 cycles, with bead purification after each PCR. Before amplification, the cDNA was treated with uracil DNA-glycosylase and purified using the QIAquick PCR purification kit. The second PCR was the step at which Illumina TruSeq-compatible adapters and sample-specific barcodes were added. TapeStation and Qubit were used to check library quality and concentration, and 5 to 6.5 ng of each library went into the pool. Pooled libraries were sequenced on an Illumina HiSeq2500 single-index Rapid Run with 2 x 100 bp reads and custom sequencing primers. The authors processed their data as follows. MiGEC version 1.2.6 was used for UMI-based consensus assembly, which corrected PCR and sequencing errors. MiXCR version 2.1.1 handled V(D)J alignment, clonotype assembly and CDR3 extraction. To normalise gene usage, clonotype sharing and MAIT/NKT TCR abundance, the analysis used the top 1000, 10 000 and 20 000 clonotypes per sample. Diversity was computed as the inverse Simpson index with the vegan R package after downsampling to 27 000 UMIs. Paired Mann-Whitney U tests on discordant twin pairs were used, with Benjamini-Hochberg multiple-testing correction. With the reads reprocessed by TCRdb, a single entry stands for each CDR3 protein sequence and no DNA is reported. The V and J calls and clone size are TCRdb's, not the authors'. The sample table gives hundreds of thousands of distinct CDR3 sequences. 2.4% of the sample comes from the top ten.

From each donor, an approximately 2.5 ml peripheral blood sample was collected into PAXgene tubes and kept at -80 degrees C. Without T cell sorting, total RNA was isolated from whole blood using the PAXgene blood miRNA kit on an automated QIAcube. Peripheral blood from monozygotic twin pairs who were concordant or discordant for inflammatory bowel disease underwent deep TCRalpha and TCRbeta repertoire profiling using unique molecular barcoding. For every twin pair, smoking habits were documented, and each individual was categorised as a current, former or never smoker. The CDR3 starts with the cysteine, ends with the phenylalanine, and has 15 residues. No DNA is listed. The germline V gene yields SGHRS for CDR1 and YFSETQ for CDR2.

The material sequenced was blood. The rearranged segments are TRBV5-1 and TRBJ2-4; TCRdb proposes TRBD2, but this gene call is untestable without DNA. The sequence derives from a human donor with ulcerative colitis or Crohn's disease, or a healthy co-twin of an affected twin (not recorded which). The CDR3 reads as follows: CASQRGGGTKNIQYF.